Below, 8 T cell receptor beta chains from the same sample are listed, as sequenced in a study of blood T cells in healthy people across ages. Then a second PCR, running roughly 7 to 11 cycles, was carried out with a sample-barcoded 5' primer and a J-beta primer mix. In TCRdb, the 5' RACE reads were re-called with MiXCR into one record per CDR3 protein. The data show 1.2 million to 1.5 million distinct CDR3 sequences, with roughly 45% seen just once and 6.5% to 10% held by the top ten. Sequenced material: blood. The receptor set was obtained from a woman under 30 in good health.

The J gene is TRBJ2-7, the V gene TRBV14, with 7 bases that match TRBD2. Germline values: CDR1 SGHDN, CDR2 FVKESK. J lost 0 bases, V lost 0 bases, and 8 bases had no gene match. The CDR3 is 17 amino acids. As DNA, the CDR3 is TGTGCCAGCAGCCAAGAACCAGCGGGACTTAGCTCCTACGAGCAGTACTTC. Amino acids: CASSQEPAGLSSYEQYF.

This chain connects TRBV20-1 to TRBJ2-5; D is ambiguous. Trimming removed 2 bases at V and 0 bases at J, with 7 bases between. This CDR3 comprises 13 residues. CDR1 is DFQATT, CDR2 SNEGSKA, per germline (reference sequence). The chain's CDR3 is CSARRVNQETQYF. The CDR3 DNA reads TGCAGTGCTAGAAGAGTTAACCAAGAGACCCAGTACTTC.

DNA of the CDR3: TGCAGCGTTGCCCAGGGGGCCCACCCGGATTTGACTAATGAAAAACTGTTTTTT. Translating it yields CSVAQGAHPDLTNEKLFF. J is TRBJ1-4 and V is TRBV29-1; 8 bases match TRBD1. There are 18 residues in the CDR3. The trim removed 4 bases at V and 2 bases at J, leaving 15 bases unmatched. Germline V gene lookup returns CDR1 SQVTM and CDR2 ANQGSEA.

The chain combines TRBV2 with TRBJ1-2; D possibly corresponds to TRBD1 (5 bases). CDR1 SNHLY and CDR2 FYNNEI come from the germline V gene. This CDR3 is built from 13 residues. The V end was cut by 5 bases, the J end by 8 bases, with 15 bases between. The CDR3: CASSPRVEAGYTF. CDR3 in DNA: TGTGCCAGCAGTCCCAGGGTCGAGGCGGGCTACACCTTC. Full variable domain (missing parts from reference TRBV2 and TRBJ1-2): EPEVTQTPSHQVTQMGQEVILRCVPISNHLYFYWYRQILGQKVEFLVSFYNNEISEKSEIFDDQFSVERPDGSNFTLKIRSTKLEDSAMYFCASSPRVEAGYTFGSGTRLTVV.

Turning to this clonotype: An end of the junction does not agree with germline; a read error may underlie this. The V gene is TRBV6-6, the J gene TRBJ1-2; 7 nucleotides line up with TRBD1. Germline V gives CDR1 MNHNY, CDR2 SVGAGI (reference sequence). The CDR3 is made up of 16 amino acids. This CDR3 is CVSSQSTGTVNYGYTF. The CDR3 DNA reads TGTGTCAGCAGTCAGAGCACCGGGACAGTGAACTATGGCTACACCTTC.

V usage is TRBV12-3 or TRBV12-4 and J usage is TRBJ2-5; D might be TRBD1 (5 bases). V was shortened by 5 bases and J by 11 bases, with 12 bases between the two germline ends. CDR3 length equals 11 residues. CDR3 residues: CASSPRQIQYF. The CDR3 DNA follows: TGTGCCAGCAGTCCCAGACAGATACAGTACTTC.

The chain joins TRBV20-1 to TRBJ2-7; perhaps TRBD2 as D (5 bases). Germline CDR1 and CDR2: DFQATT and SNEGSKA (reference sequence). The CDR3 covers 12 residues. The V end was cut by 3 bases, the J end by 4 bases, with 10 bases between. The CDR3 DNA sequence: TGCAGTGCTAGGGACTCCAAATACGAGCAGTACTTC. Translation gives CSARDSKYEQYF.

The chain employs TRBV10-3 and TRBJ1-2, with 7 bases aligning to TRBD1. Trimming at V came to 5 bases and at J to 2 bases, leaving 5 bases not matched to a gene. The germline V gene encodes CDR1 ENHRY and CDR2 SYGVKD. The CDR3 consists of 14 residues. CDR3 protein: CAISRDSPNYGYTF. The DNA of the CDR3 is TGTGCCATCAGTCGGGACAGCCCCAACTATGGCTACACCTTC.